Listed below are T cell receptor beta chains from one sample, sequenced in a study of a mutant IDH1 vaccine in newly diagnosed glioma. Produced via immunoSEQ multiplex PCR; TCRdb's table is partial and in-frame only. The repertoire holds roughly 60,000 clones, with roughly 80% as singletons. For these TCRs, the target antigens are not known. The sample here was PBMCs, taken from a glioma patient whose treatment included an IDH1 peptide vaccine. The receptors stem from a man between 40 and 49 years old with glioma. Both conserved end residues are trimmed from each CDR3. Not every row has a clone size; where given, it reads once, few, many or a size class.

j_call v_call clone_size cdr3_aa
TRBJ2-5 TRBV6-1 . ASSAGTGWQTQY
TRBJ2-4 TRBV18 . ASSPPISPKNIQY
TRBJ2-7 TRBV30 . AWTSASSYEQY
TRBJ1-4 TRBV12-1 once ASSFWEKLF
TRBJ1-4 TRBV18 . ASSRQGDNEKLF
TRBJ2-1 TRBV28 . ASRSLDRGPYNEQF
TRBJ2-7 TRBV29-1 . SVGDRGLRLNEQY
TRBJ2-5 TRBV5-1 . ASSSSGMWWETQY
TRBJ2-4 TRBV9 . ASSRTSEGIQY
TRBJ1-2 TRBV7-2 . ASSLVEGNYGYT
TRBJ1-6 TRBV6-1 . ASRRDRGGSPLH
TRBJ2-1 TRBV11-3 . ASSLTRGSHHEQF
TRBJ1-5 TRBV12-5 . ASGPDTNQPQH
TRBJ1-2 TRBV5-6 . ASSDAGTGDGYT
TRBJ2-7 TRBV7-2 . ASSLLGRDEQY
TRBJ2-3 TRBV5-4 . ASKAGVSGTDTQY
TRBJ2-5 TRBV5-1 . ASSLAGVETQY
TRBJ2-3 TRBV5-1 few ASRPGQGAPAQY
TRBJ2-7 TRBV19 . ASSTSRGSYEQY
TRBJ2-2 TRBV4-3 . ASSPSLAGTGELF
TRBJ2-1 TRBV30 . AWTNWNNEQF
TRBJ2-5 TRBV29-1 . SVEDPGSDAQETQY
TRBJ2-5 TRBV9 . ASSPGTGLETQY
TRBJ2-3 TRBV5-1 . ASAEGAQHTDTQY
TRBJ2-7 TRBV9 . ASRPAGGSYEQY
TRBJ2-7 TRBV10-1 . ASTQGGGGYYEQY
TRBJ2-1 TRBV18 . ASSPDGSTDEQF
TRBJ1-4 TRBV7-6 . ASSLWGAGEKLF
TRBJ2-2 TRBV11-1 . ASSAGGPFSGELF
TRBJ2-3 TRBV9 few ASSVELGSGNTQY
TRBJ1-2 TRBV5-1 . ASSLNLDRQGYT
TRBJ2-7 TRBV18 . ASSPKGLNEQY
TRBJ2-7 TRBV7-2 . ASTSTTGGFEQY
TRBJ1-4 TRBV5-6 few ASSLGPGATNEKLF
TRBJ1-2 TRBV15 . ATSRDLRGLKGYT
TRBJ1-2 TRBV19 once ASSIGTGGYGYT
TRBJ2-5 TRBV11-2 . ASSLAGHETQY
TRBJ1-1 TRBV5-4 . ASSRGRDRNTEAF
TRBJ2-7 TRBV5-5 . ASSVTGNGYEQY
TRBJ2-1 TRBV9 . ASSVDPLSSVSYNEQF
TRBJ2-7 TRBV18 . ASSRDRSYEQY
TRBJ1-1 TRBV5-8 . ASSFWGGNTEAF
. TRBV6-5 . ASSYSGRSWGEQY
TRBJ1-1 TRBV12-5 . ASVLDRGGAF
TRBJ1-3 TRBV30 . AWSVGTGTGNTIY
TRBJ1-5 TRBV25-1 . ASSGQGGQPQH
TRBJ1-5 TRBV6-6 . ASSSGQGVTDQPQH
TRBJ1-1 TRBV7-2 . ASSSPPWDREGMNTEAF
TRBJ2-1 TRBV11-2 . ASSPSGPYNEQF
TRBJ1-1 TRBV18 few ASSDRGGGTEAF
TRBJ2-7 TRBV19 . ASKGGQESFYEQY
TRBJ1-5 TRBV10-2 . ASTETDQPQH
TRBJ1-2 TRBV7-2 . ASSDLTGYDGYT
TRBJ1-2 TRBV28 . ASSPTGSSWGYGYT